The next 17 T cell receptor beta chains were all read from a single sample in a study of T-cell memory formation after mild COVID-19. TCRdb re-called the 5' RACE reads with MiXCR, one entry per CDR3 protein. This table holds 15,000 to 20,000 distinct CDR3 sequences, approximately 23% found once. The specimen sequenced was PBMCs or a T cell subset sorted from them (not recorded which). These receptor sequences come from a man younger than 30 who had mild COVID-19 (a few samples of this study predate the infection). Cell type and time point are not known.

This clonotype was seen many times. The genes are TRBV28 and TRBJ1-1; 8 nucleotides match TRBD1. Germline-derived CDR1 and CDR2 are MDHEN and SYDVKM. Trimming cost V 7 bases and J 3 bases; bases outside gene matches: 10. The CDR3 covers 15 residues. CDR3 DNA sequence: TGTGCCAGCAATGACAGGGGTTCCCCTCACACTGAAGCTTTCTTT. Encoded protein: CASNDRGSPHTEAFF.

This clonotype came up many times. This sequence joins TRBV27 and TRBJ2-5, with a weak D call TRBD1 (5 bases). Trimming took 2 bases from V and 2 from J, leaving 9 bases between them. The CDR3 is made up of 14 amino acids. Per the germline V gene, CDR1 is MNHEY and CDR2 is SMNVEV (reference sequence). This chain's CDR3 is CASSLDSTQETQYF. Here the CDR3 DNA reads TGTGCCAGCAGTTTAGACAGCACACAAGAGACCCAGTACTTC.

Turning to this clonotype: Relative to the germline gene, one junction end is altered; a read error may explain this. CDR3 sequence reads: CSARGAIFHGETQYF. In DNA form, the CDR3 reads TGCAGTGCCAGAGGCGCTATCTTCCACGGGGAGACCCAGTACTTC. V usage is TRBV20-1 and J usage is TRBJ2-5; D not certain. Germline V CDR1 and CDR2: DFQATT, SNEGSKA (reference sequence). This CDR3 has 15 residues.

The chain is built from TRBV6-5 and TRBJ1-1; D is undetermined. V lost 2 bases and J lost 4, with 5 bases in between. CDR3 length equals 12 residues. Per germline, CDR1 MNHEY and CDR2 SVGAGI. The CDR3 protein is CASSYGGTEAFF. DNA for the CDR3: TGTGCCAGCAGTTACGGTGGCACTGAAGCTTTCTTT.

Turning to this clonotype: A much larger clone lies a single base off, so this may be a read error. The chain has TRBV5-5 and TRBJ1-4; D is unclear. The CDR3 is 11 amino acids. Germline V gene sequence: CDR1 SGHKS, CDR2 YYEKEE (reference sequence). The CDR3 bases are TGTGCCAGCAGCTTGGAGCTAAAAATGTTTTTT. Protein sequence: CASSLELKMFF.

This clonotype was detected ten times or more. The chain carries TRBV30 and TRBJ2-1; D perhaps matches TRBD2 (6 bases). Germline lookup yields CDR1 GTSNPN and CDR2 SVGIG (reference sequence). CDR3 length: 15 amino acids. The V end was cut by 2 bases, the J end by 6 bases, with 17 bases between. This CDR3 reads CAWSRGDPDGNEQFF. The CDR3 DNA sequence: TGTGCCTGGAGTCGCGGGGACCCGGACGGCAATGAGCAGTTCTTC. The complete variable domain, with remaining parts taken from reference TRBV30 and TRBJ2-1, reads SQTIHQWPATLVQPVGSPLSLECTVEGTSNPNLYWYRQAAGRGLQLLFYSVGIGQISSEVPQNLSASRPQDRQFILSSKKLLLSDSGFYLCAWSRGDPDGNEQFFGPGTRLTVL.

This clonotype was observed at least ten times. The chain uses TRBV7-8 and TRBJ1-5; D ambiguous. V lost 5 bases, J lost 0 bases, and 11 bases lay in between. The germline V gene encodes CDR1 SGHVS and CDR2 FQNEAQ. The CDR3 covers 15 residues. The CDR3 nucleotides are TGTGCCAGCAGCCCCTTTGGAGATAGCAATCAGCCCCAGCATTTT. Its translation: CASSPFGDSNQPQHF.

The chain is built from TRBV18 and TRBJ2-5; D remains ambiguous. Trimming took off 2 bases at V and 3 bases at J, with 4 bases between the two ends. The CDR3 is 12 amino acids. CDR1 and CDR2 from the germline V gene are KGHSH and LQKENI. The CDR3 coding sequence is TGTGCCAGCTCACCAGGGAAAGAGACCCAGTACTTC. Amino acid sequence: CASSPGKETQYF. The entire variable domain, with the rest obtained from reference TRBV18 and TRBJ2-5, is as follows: NAGVMQNPRHLVRRRGQEARLRCSPMKGHSHVYWYRQLPEEGLKFMVYLQKENIIDESGMPKERFSAEFPKEGPSILRIQQVVRGDSAAYFCASSPGKETQYFGPGTRLLVL.

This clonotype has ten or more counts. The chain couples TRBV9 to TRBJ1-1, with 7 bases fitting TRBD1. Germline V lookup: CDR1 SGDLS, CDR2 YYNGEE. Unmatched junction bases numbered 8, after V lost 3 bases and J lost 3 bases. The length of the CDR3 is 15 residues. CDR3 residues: CASSAGDSRYTEAFF. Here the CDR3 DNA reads TGTGCCAGCAGCGCCGGGGACAGCCGCTACACTGAAGCTTTCTTT.

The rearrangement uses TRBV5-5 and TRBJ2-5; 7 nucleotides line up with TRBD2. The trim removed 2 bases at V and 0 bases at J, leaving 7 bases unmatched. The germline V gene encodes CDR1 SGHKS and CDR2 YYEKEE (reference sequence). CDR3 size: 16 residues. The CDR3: CASSFNAGLNQETQYF. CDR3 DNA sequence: TGTGCCAGCAGCTTTAATGCGGGACTAAACCAAGAGACCCAGTACTTC.

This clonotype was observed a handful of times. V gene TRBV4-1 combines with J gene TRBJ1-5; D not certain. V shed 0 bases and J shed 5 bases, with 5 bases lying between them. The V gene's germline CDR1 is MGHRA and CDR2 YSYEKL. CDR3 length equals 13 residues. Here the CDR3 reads CASSQENHQPQHF. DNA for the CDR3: TGCGCCAGCAGCCAAGAGAACCATCAGCCCCAGCATTTT.

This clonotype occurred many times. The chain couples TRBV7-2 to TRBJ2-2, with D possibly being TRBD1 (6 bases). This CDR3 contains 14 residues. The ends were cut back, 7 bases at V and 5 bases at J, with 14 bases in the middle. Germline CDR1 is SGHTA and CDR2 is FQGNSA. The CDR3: CASTDRWGTGELFF. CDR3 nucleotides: TGTGCCAGCACCGACAGGTGGGGAACCGGGGAGCTGTTTTTT.

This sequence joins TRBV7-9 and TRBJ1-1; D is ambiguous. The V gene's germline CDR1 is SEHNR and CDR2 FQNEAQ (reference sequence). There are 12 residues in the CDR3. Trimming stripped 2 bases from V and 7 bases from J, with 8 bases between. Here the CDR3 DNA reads TGTGCCAGCAGCTTACCGGACGGTGAAGCTTTCTTT. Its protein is CASSLPDGEAFF.

CDR3 bases: TGTGCCACCAGCAGAGGGGGGACAGAAGAGACCCAGTACTTC. Translating gives CATSRGGTEETQYF. The V and J genes are TRBV15 and TRBJ2-5, with TRBD1 matching over 7 bases. The CDR3 totals 14 residues. Germline CDR1 LNHNV, CDR2 YYDKDF (reference sequence). The ends lost 1 base at V and 3 bases at J; junction bases unmatched: 2.

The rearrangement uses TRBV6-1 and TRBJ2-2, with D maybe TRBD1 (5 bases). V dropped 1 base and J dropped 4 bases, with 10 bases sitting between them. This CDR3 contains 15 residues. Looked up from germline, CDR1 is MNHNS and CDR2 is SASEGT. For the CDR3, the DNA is TGTGCCAGCAGTGAAGACCCAGGGTTCACCGGGGAGCTGTTTTTT. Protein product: CASSEDPGFTGELFF.

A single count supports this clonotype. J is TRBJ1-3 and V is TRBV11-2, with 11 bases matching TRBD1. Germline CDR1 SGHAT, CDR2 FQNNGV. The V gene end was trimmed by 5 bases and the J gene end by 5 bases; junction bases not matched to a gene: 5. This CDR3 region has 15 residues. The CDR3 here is CASSPGTGGRNTIYF. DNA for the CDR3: TGTGCCAGCAGCCCCGGGACAGGGGGTAGAAACACCATATATTTT.

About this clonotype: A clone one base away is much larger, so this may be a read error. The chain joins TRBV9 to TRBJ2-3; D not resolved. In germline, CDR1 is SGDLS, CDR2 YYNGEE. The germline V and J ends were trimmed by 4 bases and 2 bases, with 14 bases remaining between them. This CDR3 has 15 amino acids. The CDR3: CASSLLLRPTDTQYF. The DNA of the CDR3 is TGTGCCAGCAGCTTACTGCTCCGTCCCACAGATACGCAGTATTTT.